This T cell receptor delta chain was observed in a study of gamma-delta chains in newborns, infants, children. Study information: Microbial exposure reportedly drives polyclonal innate γδ T cell expansion after birth.

TCRdb reapplied CATT to the reads. Of roughly 5,200 delta-chain clones in the sample, approximately 5.6% were seen once. Regarding this clone: This likely reflects a read error, since a far larger clone is one base away.

CDR3 length equals 17 residues. The V gene's germline CDR1 is GEAIGNYY and CDR2 EKD. V shed 0 bases and J 1 base; nucleotides not matched to a gene: 7. The sequence derives from a child who was a newborn, infant or young child, either healthy, febrile or measles-vaccinated (not recorded which). Sequences were obtained from blood. The V call is TRDV2, the J call TRDJ2, with 7 bases that match TRDD3. The CDR3, as DNA: TGTGCCTGTGACACCGTAGAACTGGGGAATTTGACAGCACAACTCTTCTTT. This gives the protein CACDTVELGNLTAQLFF.